This entry lists 3 T cell receptor beta chains sequenced from one sample in a study of tumor and adjacent non-tumor tissue in lung cancer. RNA was extracted from bulk tissue without any cell sorting. This non-tumor lung sample came from over 3 cm beyond the tumor edge. A modified ARM-PCR protocol with three rounds of nested PCR amplified TCRbeta. MiXCR, applied by TCRdb to the multiplex PCR reads, yields one record per CDR3 protein. The table has around 99,000 distinct CDR3 sequences, about 65% seen once; the top ten hold 15% to 20%. Specimen: distant non-tumor lung tissue. These receptors came from a man aged 60 to 75 with non-small cell lung cancer.

This chain links TRBV20-1 with TRBJ2-7; TRBD2 aligns across 10 bases. The CDR3 is 17 residues long. Trimming at V came to 6 bases and at J to 0 bases, leaving 14 bases not matched to a gene. CDR1 is DFQATT and CDR2 is SNEGSKA in the germline V gene (reference sequence). CDR3 sequence: CSAGRTSGTLGSYEQYF. The DNA for the CDR3 is TGCAGTGCAGGTCGAACTAGCGGGACTCTGGGCTCCTACGAGCAGTACTTC.

Note on this clonotype: Just one base apart from a much larger clone, this may be a read error. The J gene is TRBJ1-1, the V gene TRBV12-3 or TRBV12-4, with D unresolved. The CDR3 length is 13 residues. The CDR3 protein is CTSSHEMNTEAFF. CDR3 nucleotides: TGTACCAGCAGCCATGAAATGAACACTGAAGCTTTCTTT.

In its sample, this clonotype is medium-sized. CDR3 DNA: TGTGCCAGCAGCCCCCGGGGGAGCTTTTCGAACACTGAAGCTTTCTTT. It translates to CASSPRGSFSNTEAFF. This chain joins TRBV11-3 and TRBJ1-1; TRBD1 is a possible D gene (5 bases). Per germline, CDR1 SGHNT and CDR2 YENEEA. This CDR3 is 16 amino acids long. V was shortened by 5 bases and J by 1 base, with 17 bases between the two germline ends.